These 26 T cell receptor beta chains were sequenced from one sample in a study of blood T cell repertoires in COVID-19. The protocol was immunoSEQ multiplex PCR, while the TCRdb copy is restricted to in-frame clones and leaves out a portion. The repertoire includes about 76,000 clones, around 86% of them detected once, and about 30% sits in the top ten. The material sequenced was peripheral blood. All receptors come from a human donor in a cohort sampled during active COVID-19.

Note on this clone: Different DNA sequences within this sample yield the same CDR3. The gene calls are TRBV5-1 and TRBJ1-1, with TRBD1 as a possible D gene (5 bases). The CDR3 covers 15 residues. CDR1 and CDR2 (germline): SGHRS, YFSETQ. Trimming left V 4 bases short and J 1 base short, with 14 bases between. In DNA form, the CDR3 reads TGCGCCAGCAGCCTCGACGGTCAGGGGAACACTGAAGCTTTCTTT. It encodes CASSLDGQGNTEAFF.

The chain recombines TRBV5-5 with TRBJ1-6, with TRBD1 matching over 7 bases. Germline CDR1 reads SGHKS; CDR2 reads YYEKEE (reference sequence). Losses at the gene ends were 1 base for V and 7 bases for J; bases not matched to a gene: 17. CDR3 size: 19 residues. The CDR3 nucleotides are TGTGCCAGCAGCTTGTCCGGGACAGAAGTTACCCGAGGCAATTCACCCCTCCACTTT. This translates into CASSLSGTEVTRGNSPLHF. Full variable domain (outside the CDR3, taken from reference TRBV5-5 and TRBJ1-6): DAGVTQSPTHLIKTRGQQVTLRCSPISGHKSVSWYQQVLGQGPQFIFQYYEKEERGRGNFPDRFSARQFPNYSSELNVNALLLGDSALYLCASSLSGTEVTRGNSPLHFGNGTRLTVT.

V is TRBV5-1 and J is TRBJ2-7, with 8 bases identical to TRBD1. The CDR3 extends over 14 amino acids. Germline assignment: CDR1 SGHRS and CDR2 YFSETQ. The V gene end was trimmed by 9 bases and the J gene end by 1 base; junction bases not matched to a gene: 9. CDR3 loop: CATPPGQVSYEQYF. CDR3 sequence (DNA): TGCGCCACCCCCCCGGGACAGGTTTCCTACGAGCAGTACTTC.

The chain employs TRBV10-2 and TRBJ2-5, with 10 bases identical to TRBD2. The CDR3 runs 17 residues. With V trimmed by 2 bases and J by 2 bases, 8 bases remained unmatched. The germline gives CDR1 WSHSY, CDR2 SAAADI. The CDR3, as DNA: TGCGCCAGCAGTGAGGGGCTAGCGGGGGCCGTGCAAGAGACCCAGTACTTC. Translation gives CASSEGLAGAVQETQYF.

The V call is TRBV10-1, the J call TRBJ2-1, with D hard to call. CDR1 WNHNN and CDR2 SYGVQD come from the germline V gene (reference sequence). Trimming left V 5 bases short and J 9 bases short, with 17 bases between. This CDR3 comprises 14 residues. CDR3 sequence (DNA): TGCGCCAGCAGTTCGGCGGCGACTTTGGCTGAGCAGTTCTTC. This encodes CASSSAATLAEQFF.

The chain employs TRBV7-6 and TRBJ2-1; TRBD2 aligns across 15 bases. Unmatched junction bases numbered 7, after V lost 5 bases and J lost 8 bases. CDR3 length: 16 amino acids. CDR1 is SGHVS, CDR2 FNYEAQ, per germline. CDR3 nucleotide sequence: TGTGCCAGCAGCAGATGGACTAGCGGGGGGGACGATGAGCAGTTCTTC. It specifies CASSRWTSGGDDEQFF.

In DNA, the CDR3 is TGTGCCAGCTCATCAGGGATGGAGACCCAGTACTTC. Its translation is CASSSGMETQYF. The chain couples TRBV18 to TRBJ2-5; D is possibly TRBD1 (5 bases). The V gene's germline CDR1 is KGHSH and CDR2 LQKENI. The V end lost 5 bases, the J end lost 5 bases, and 9 bases lay between the germline ends. The CDR3 loop spans 12 amino acids.

This clone showed up just once. J is TRBJ2-7 and V is TRBV6-1; no clear D gene. Looked up from germline, CDR1 is MNHNS and CDR2 is SASEGT. CDR3 length equals 15 residues. The germline V and J ends were trimmed by 1 base and 0 bases, with 10 bases remaining between them. The CDR3 protein is CASSEVQWYSYEQYF. The CDR3 nucleotides are TGTGCCAGCAGTGAAGTACAGTGGTACTCCTACGAGCAGTACTTC.

This clone occurred a few times. V gene TRBV10-3 combines with J gene TRBJ1-2; D perhaps matches TRBD1 (6 bases). Looked up from germline, CDR1 is ENHRY and CDR2 is SYGVKD. This CDR3 comprises 11 residues. V was clipped by 8 bases and J by 7 bases, with 11 bases between them. Here the CDR3 DNA reads TGTGCCATCCAGGCAGGGGTTGGCTACACCTTC. It specifies CAIQAGVGYTF.

The V and J genes are TRBV6-1 and TRBJ1-3, with D tentatively TRBD1 (5 bases). V shed 0 bases and J shed 2 bases, with 8 bases lying between them. Germline-derived CDR1 and CDR2 are MNHNS and SASEGT. This CDR3 has 15 residues. The CDR3 DNA reads as TGTGCCAGCAGTGAAGCCCAGGGAACTGGAAACACCATATATTTT. Amino acids: CASSEAQGTGNTIYF.

V usage is TRBV7-3 and J usage is TRBJ2-1, with 8 bases matching TRBD1. The germline CDR1 and CDR2 sequences are SGHTA and FQGTGA. Trimming at V came to 6 bases and at J to 7 bases, leaving 11 bases not matched to a gene. This CDR3 spans 15 amino acids. The CDR3 here is CASSPFGTGENEQFF. The CDR3 region has the DNA TGTGCCAGCAGTCCTTTTGGGACAGGCGAGAATGAGCAGTTCTTC.

This chain uses TRBV5-5 with TRBJ1-2; TRBD1 might be the D (5 bases). V shed 0 bases and J shed 8 bases, with 14 bases lying between them. This CDR3 region has 14 residues. CDR1 and CDR2 from the germline V gene are SGHKS and YYEKEE (reference sequence). The CDR3 DNA reads as TGTGCCAGCAGCTTGGTACCAGGGCTGAGCGGCTACACCTTC. Its protein is CASSLVPGLSGYTF.

The table lists this clone with a count of one. The chain couples TRBV29-1 to TRBJ2-2, with D tentatively TRBD1 (6 bases). Germline CDR1 and CDR2: SQVTM and ANQGSEA. V lost 3 bases and J lost 1, with 9 bases in between. CDR3 length equals 14 residues. The CDR3 region has the DNA TGCAGCGTTGATCTACAGGGGAACACCGGGGAGCTGTTTTTT. Encoded protein: CSVDLQGNTGELFF.

This CDR3 reads CASSVTGQGEQYF. CDR3 in DNA: TGTGCCAGCAGCGTAACGGGACAAGGGGAGCAGTACTTC. The gene calls are TRBV9 and TRBJ2-7, with D maybe TRBD1 (6 bases). The CDR3 runs to 13 residues. The V end was cut by 1 base, the J end by 7 bases, with 12 bases between. From germline, CDR1 is SGDLS and CDR2 YYNGEE.

This clone appeared a few times. The V call is TRBV12-5, the J call TRBJ1-2; 8 nucleotides match TRBD1. Germline V gene lookup returns CDR1 LGHNT and CDR2 FRNRAP. V was clipped by 6 bases and J by 7 bases; unmatched bases: 4. There are 12 residues in the CDR3. In DNA, the CDR3 is TGTGCTAGTGGGACAGGGGCTGGTGGCTACACCTTC. This encodes CASGTGAGGYTF.

The chain is built from TRBV4-1 and TRBJ2-7; 8 bases are shared with TRBD1. The CDR3 loop spans 15 amino acids. Germline V gene sequence: CDR1 MGHRA, CDR2 YSYEKL. V shed 4 bases and J 3 bases; nucleotides not matched to a gene: 8. The CDR3 loop is CASSPTGTGGYEQYF. The CDR3 bases are TGCGCCAGCAGCCCCACCGGGACAGGCGGCTACGAGCAGTACTTC.

The chain combines TRBV7-2 with TRBJ2-2; weak D call: TRBD2 (5 bases). CDR3 size: 15 residues. Germline V gene data show CDR1 as SGHTA and CDR2 as FQGNSA. Between the trimmed V and J ends, which lost 5 bases and 6 bases, there was a span of 16 bases. The CDR3 nucleotides read TGTGCCAGCAGCCCCGAGGGTAGTATCGCCGGGGAGCTGTTTTTT. Its translation: CASSPEGSIAGELFF.

This chain links TRBV19 with TRBJ1-6; weak D call: TRBD1 (5 bases). Germline V gene sequence: CDR1 LNHDA, CDR2 SQIVND (reference sequence). The CDR3 has 14 amino acids. The V end lost 3 bases, the J end lost 10 bases, and 13 bases lay between the germline ends. CDR3 protein: CASSMGRVESPLHF. For the CDR3, the DNA is TGTGCCAGTAGTATGGGCAGGGTAGAGTCACCCCTCCACTTT. Using reference TRBV19 and TRBJ1-6 for the parts outside the CDR3, the full variable domain is DGGITQSPKYLFRKEGQNVTLSCEQNLNHDAMYWYRQDPGQGLRLIYYSQIVNDFQKGDIAEGYSVSREKKESFPLTVTSAQKNPTAFYLCASSMGRVESPLHFGNGTRLTVT.

This clone appeared a few times. The V gene is TRBV11-1, the J gene TRBJ1-6, with 7 bases fitting TRBD1. The CDR3 is 14 amino acids. Germline loops: CDR1 SGHAT, CDR2 FQDESV (reference sequence). Trimming cost V 6 bases and J 5 bases; bases outside gene matches: 4. This CDR3 reads CASSNRGNNSPLHF. The CDR3 bases are TGTGCCAGCAGTAACAGGGGTAATAATTCACCCCTCCACTTT.

This chain connects TRBV5-1 to TRBJ1-1, with D possibly TRBD1 on 5 matching bases. Deletions cut 1 base from V and 0 bases from J, with 13 bases between. This CDR3 contains 16 residues. Germline V gene lookup returns CDR1 SGHRS and CDR2 YFSETQ. CDR3 in DNA: TGCGCCAGCAGCTTGACAGGATCCTTAATGAACACTGAAGCTTTCTTT. This translates into CASSLTGSLMNTEAFF.

The chain is built from TRBV6-1 and TRBJ1-3, with unresolved D. The CDR3 totals 15 residues. Trimming took 2 bases from V and 0 from J, leaving 8 bases between them. In germline, CDR1 is MNHNS, CDR2 SASEGT. The CDR3 protein is CASSEYGFSGNTIYF. The CDR3 DNA sequence: TGTGCCAGCAGTGAATACGGGTTCTCTGGAAACACCATATATTTT.

This rearrangement joins TRBV4-2 to TRBJ1-2; D unresolved. This CDR3 contains 14 residues. The V gene lost 1 base and the J gene lost 4 bases, with 10 bases spanning the gap. Germline V CDR1 and CDR2: LGHNA, YNFKEQ. CDR3: CASSQATAVYGYTF. CDR3 sequence (DNA): TGTGCCAGCAGCCAAGCGACGGCGGTCTATGGCTACACCTTC.

The rearrangement links TRBV13 to TRBJ1-1; D unclear. Trimming stripped 4 bases from V and 6 bases from J, with 9 bases between. The CDR3 is 12 residues long. Germline CDR1 PRHDT, CDR2 FYEKMQ (reference sequence). In DNA, the CDR3 is TGTGCCAGCAGCTCTCGGGGAGCTGAAGCTTTCTTT. The encoded protein is CASSSRGAEAFF. Full variable domain (missing parts from reference TRBV13 and TRBJ1-1): AAGVIQSPRHLIKEKRETATLKCYPIPRHDTVYWYQQGPGQDPQFLISFYEKMQSDKGSIPDRFSAQQFSDYHSELNMSSLELGDSALYFCASSSRGAEAFFGQGTRLTVV.

The chain couples TRBV7-3 to TRBJ2-1, with 9 bases fitting TRBD2. V lost 1 base to trimming and J lost 4 bases; unmatched junction nucleotides: 2. The CDR3 has 15 amino acids. The germline V gene has CDR1 SGHTA and CDR2 FQGTGA. In DNA, the CDR3 is TGTGCCAGCAGCTTAAGCCTAGCGGGGTACAATGAGCAGTTCTTC. The encoded protein is CASSLSLAGYNEQFF.

The J gene is TRBJ1-2, the V gene TRBV2; D unresolved. Germline V lookup: CDR1 SNHLY, CDR2 FYNNEI. CDR3 length equals 13 residues. V lost 4 bases to trimming and J lost 5 bases, with 11 bases between them. The CDR3 bases are TGTGCCAGCAGTGTATACAGAAGTTATGGCTACACCTTC. Protein: CASSVYRSYGYTF.

J is TRBJ1-1 and V is TRBV7-7; a possible D gene is TRBD1 (5 bases). Germline assignment: CDR1 SSHAT and CDR2 FNYEAQ (reference sequence). V lost 6 bases and J lost 1, with 15 bases in between. The length of the CDR3 is 15 residues. CDR3 nucleotide sequence: TGTGCCAGCAGTTTGATGGGGCGCGGGAACACTGAAGCTTTCTTT. Its protein product is CASSLMGRGNTEAFF. Based on the CDR3 plus reference TRBV7-7 and TRBJ1-1, the full variable domain is GAGVSQSPRYKVTKRGQDVTLRCDPISSHATLYWYQQALGQGPEFLTYFNYEAQPDKSGLPSDRFSAERPEGSISTLTIQRTEQRDSAMYRCASSLMGRGNTEAFFGQGTRLTVV.